This T cell receptor (beta chain) was captured by sequencing in a study of T cells in Graves' hyperthyroidism and ophthalmopathy. As for the study in general: Peripheral blood was secured at the point of initial diagnosis, before any treatment. Notes on the study in general: Separation of ophthalmopathy from stable hyperthyroidism was achieved by a 13 V-J model.

Amplification of TCR beta CDR3 regions was performed using RNA transcripts as template. During a first-round RT-PCR of the TCR CDR3, the HTBI primer set was used. Each CDR3 protein is one row after TCRdb ran MiXCR on the multiplex PCR reads. This table has a few hundred thousand distinct CDR3 sequences, 25% appearing once. This clonotype occurred a few times. Its target is unknown. V lost 3 bases to trimming and J lost 1 base, with 9 bases between them. The CDR3 consists of 14 residues. Each diagnosis was grounded in clinical symptoms, serum thyroxine and TRAb, thyroid ultrasound, and orbital computed tomography.

The V and J genes are TRBV12-3 or TRBV12-4 and TRBJ1-1, with D perhaps matching TRBD1 (6 bases). Material: blood. The receptor's source is a middle-aged man with Graves' hyperthyroidism. The CDR3 loop is CASSFRQANTEAFF. Here the CDR3 DNA reads TGTGCCAGCAGTTTCCGACAGGCGAACACTGAAGCTTTCTTT.